The clone carrying this TCR beta chain was observed many times. Antigen specificity is unknown. These data come from a study of T cells after yellow fever vaccination. About the research overall: Fractions of low cell number were prepared using SMART-Seq v4 Ultra Low Input.

Findings and caveats of the study: Detected again after the booster were most primary-vaccination clones, at 95% to 96% CD4 and roughly 88% CD8. Of the clonotypes, a small share occurred in both CD4 and CD8 compartments.

MiXCR, applied by TCRdb to the 5' RACE reads, yields one record per CDR3 protein. The profile covers about 150,000 distinct CDR3 sequences, with roughly 6.2% appearing a single time and roughly 3% taken by the ten largest. This TCR derives from a man aged 18 to 30 who received the YFV17D yellow fever vaccine. The specimen was CD4+ T cells sorted from PBMCs, collected on the day of the first yellow fever vaccination.

The chain's CDR3 is CASSLVDWDTQYF. The CDR3 DNA sequence: TGTGCCAGCAGTTTAGTGGATTGGGATACGCAGTATTTT. The chain employs TRBV27 and TRBJ2-3; no definite D call. Between the trimmed V and J ends, which lost 2 bases and 6 bases, there was a span of 9 bases. Germline values: CDR1 MNHEY, CDR2 SMNVEV (reference sequence). This CDR3 region has 13 residues.